These T cell receptor beta chains were read from a single sample in a study of blood T cell repertoires in COVID-19. Clones were read by immunoSEQ multiplex PCR, and TCRdb kept only the in-frame ones, dropping some. The top ten clones hold 3% of a sample with 350,000 to 450,000 clones, more than 75% of them seen once. The source material was peripheral blood. The receptors come from a human donor in a cohort sampled during active COVID-19. CDR3s include the opening cysteine and the closing phenylalanine or tryptophan. A D gene is named only where the DNA matches it firmly. Clone size appears in some rows only: once, few, many, or a class for an expanded clone.

clone size: .; D gene: .; V gene: TRBV19; J gene: TRBJ1-5; CDR3 length: 14; CDR3 protein: CASSRLDSAGPQHF; CDR3 DNA: TGTGCCAGTAGCCGACTCGACTCCGCTGGGCCCCAGCATTTT
clone size: once; D gene: TRBD1; V gene: TRBV15; J gene: TRBJ2-3; CDR3 length: 15; CDR3 protein: CATSLDRAYADTQYF; CDR3 DNA: TGTGCCACCAGCCTAGACAGGGCTTACGCAGATACGCAGTATTTT
clone size: .; D gene: .; V gene: TRBV20-1; J gene: TRBJ2-7; CDR3 length: 14; CDR3 protein: CSASLPGVVYEQYF; CDR3 DNA: TGCAGTGCCAGTCTACCCGGGGTGGTCTACGAGCAGTACTTC
clone size: .; D gene: TRBD2; V gene: TRBV13; J gene: TRBJ2-3; CDR3 length: 18; CDR3 protein: CASSPGLAGVRRTDTQYF; CDR3 DNA: TGTGCCAGCAGCCCGGGACTAGCGGGAGTCCGACGCACAGATACGCAGTATTTT
clone size: .; D gene: TRBD2; V gene: TRBV29-1; J gene: TRBJ2-5; CDR3 length: 12; CDR3 protein: CSVRTSRETQYF; CDR3 DNA: TGCAGCGTTCGGACTAGCCGGGAGACCCAGTACTTC
clone size: .; D gene: TRBD2; V gene: TRBV24-1; J gene: TRBJ2-1; CDR3 length: 18; CDR3 protein: CATSDAGGSGSRRNEQFF; CDR3 DNA: TGTGCCACCAGTGATGCGGGGGGTAGCGGGAGTCGGAGAAATGAGCAGTTCTTC
clone size: .; D gene: TRBD2; V gene: TRBV10-3; J gene: TRBJ2-1; CDR3 length: 16; CDR3 protein: CAGGEAGRSSYNEQFF; CDR3 DNA: TGTGCCGGGGGGGAAGCCGGGAGGTCTTCCTACAATGAGCAGTTCTTC
clone size: once; D gene: .; V gene: TRBV6-2/TRBV6-3; J gene: TRBJ2-7; CDR3 length: 18; CDR3 protein: CASSYPGYHPTSKDEQYF; CDR3 DNA: TGTGCCAGCAGTTACCCAGGTTATCACCCAACTAGCAAGGACGAGCAGTACTTC
clone size: few; D gene: TRBD1; V gene: TRBV6-5; J gene: TRBJ1-1; CDR3 length: 14; CDR3 protein: CASSYRDRETEAFF; CDR3 DNA: TGTGCCAGCAGTTACAGGGACAGGGAAACTGAAGCTTTCTTT
clone size: .; D gene: .; V gene: TRBV5-6; J gene: TRBJ1-2; CDR3 length: 14; CDR3 protein: CASSLLPGVGGYTF; CDR3 DNA: TGTGCCAGCAGCTTGCTCCCAGGGGTAGGGGGCTACACCTTC
clone size: .; D gene: TRBD2; V gene: TRBV5-6; J gene: TRBJ2-5; CDR3 length: 19; CDR3 protein: CASSLRLAGGPARLETQYF; CDR3 DNA: TGTGCCAGCAGCTTGCGGCTAGCGGGAGGGCCCGCAAGGTTGGAGACCCAGTACTTC
clone size: .; D gene: TRBD1; V gene: TRBV28; J gene: TRBJ2-2; CDR3 length: 15; CDR3 protein: CASSLQGRNTGELFF; CDR3 DNA: TGTGCCAGCAGCCTACAGGGGCGGAACACCGGGGAGCTGTTTTTT
clone size: .; D gene: TRBD2; V gene: TRBV3-1/TRBV3-2; J gene: TRBJ2-7; CDR3 length: 19; CDR3 protein: CASSQWGLAGGLRSHEQYF; CDR3 DNA: TGTGCCAGCAGCCAATGGGGGCTAGCGGGAGGGCTTCGATCCCACGAGCAGTACTTC
clone size: .; D gene: .; V gene: TRBV2; J gene: TRBJ2-5; CDR3 length: 14; CDR3 protein: CASREGRHSETQYF; CDR3 DNA: TGTGCCAGCAGGGAGGGGAGACACTCAGAGACCCAGTACTTC
clone size: .; D gene: .; V gene: TRBV28; J gene: TRBJ1-2; CDR3 length: 14; CDR3 protein: CASRPDRFNYGYTF; CDR3 DNA: TGTGCCAGCAGACCGGACAGATTCAACTATGGCTACACCTTC
clone size: many; D gene: .; V gene: TRBV11-2; J gene: TRBJ1-2; CDR3 length: 13; CDR3 protein: CASSLDPSGGYTF; CDR3 DNA: TGTGCCAGCAGCTTAGATCCCTCGGGGGGCTACACCTTC
clone size: .; D gene: .; V gene: TRBV27; J gene: TRBJ1-1; CDR3 length: 14; CDR3 protein: CASSLTRGNTEAFF; CDR3 DNA: TGTGCCAGCAGTTTGACCCGAGGGAACACTGAAGCTTTCTTT
clone size: few; D gene: TRBD1; V gene: TRBV6-6; J gene: TRBJ1-5; CDR3 length: 13; CDR3 protein: CASGDRVNQPQHF; CDR3 DNA: TGTGCCAGCGGGGACAGGGTCAATCAGCCCCAGCATTTT
clone size: .; D gene: TRBD1; V gene: TRBV5-1; J gene: TRBJ2-2; CDR3 length: 17; CDR3 protein: CASSFSPGQSLPGELFF; CDR3 DNA: TGCGCCAGCAGCTTTAGCCCGGGACAGTCCTTACCCGGGGAGCTGTTTTTT
clone size: .; D gene: .; V gene: TRBV11-2; J gene: TRBJ2-5; CDR3 length: 17; CDR3 protein: CASSQGASGASQETQYF; CDR3 DNA: TGTGCCAGCAGCCAGGGGGCTAGCGGGGCCTCACAAGAGACCCAGTACTTC
clone size: few; D gene: TRBD1; V gene: TRBV30; J gene: TRBJ2-2; CDR3 length: 15; CDR3 protein: CAWSVGTGDSGELFF; CDR3 DNA: TGTGCCTGGAGTGTCGGGACAGGGGATTCCGGGGAGCTGTTTTTT
clone size: .; D gene: TRBD1; V gene: TRBV2; J gene: TRBJ2-2; CDR3 length: 14; CDR3 protein: CASSGTGNTGELFF; CDR3 DNA: TGTGCCAGCAGTGGGACAGGGAACACCGGGGAGCTGTTTTTT
clone size: .; D gene: TRBD1; V gene: TRBV6-4; J gene: TRBJ2-3; CDR3 length: 16; CDR3 protein: CASSLRPGQGFDTQYF; CDR3 DNA: TGTGCCAGCAGTCTACGTCCGGGACAGGGGTTTGATACGCAGTATTTT
clone size: .; D gene: .; V gene: TRBV19; J gene: TRBJ1-5; CDR3 length: 13; CDR3 protein: CASSGDSNQPQHF; CDR3 DNA: TGTGCCAGTAGCGGGGATAGCAATCAGCCCCAGCATTTT
clone size: .; D gene: TRBD2; V gene: TRBV7-2; J gene: TRBJ2-7; CDR3 length: 15; CDR3 protein: CASSLAPGLAYEQYF; CDR3 DNA: TGTGCCAGCAGCTTAGCACCGGGACTAGCTTACGAGCAGTACTTC
clone size: .; D gene: TRBD2; V gene: TRBV19; J gene: TRBJ2-3; CDR3 length: 16; CDR3 protein: CASSTLTSGGTDTQYF; CDR3 DNA: TGTGCCAGTAGTACCCTGACTAGCGGGGGTACAGATACGCAGTATTTT
clone size: .; D gene: TRBD2; V gene: TRBV5-1; J gene: TRBJ2-5; CDR3 length: 15; CDR3 protein: CASSLGPGGGETQYF; CDR3 DNA: TGCGCCAGCAGTCTGGGGCCAGGCGGGGGAGAGACCCAGTACTTC
clone size: once; D gene: TRBD2; V gene: TRBV30; J gene: TRBJ2-7; CDR3 length: 17; CDR3 protein: CAWSVLAGAEITYEQYF; CDR3 DNA: TGTGCCTGGAGTGTACTAGCGGGGGCCGAGATTACTTACGAGCAGTACTTC
clone size: once; D gene: .; V gene: TRBV5-1; J gene: TRBJ2-3; CDR3 length: 14; CDR3 protein: CASSYGQNTDTQYF; CDR3 DNA: TGCGCCAGCAGCTATGGACAGAACACAGATACGCAGTATTTT
clone size: .; D gene: .; V gene: TRBV7-2; J gene: TRBJ1-1; CDR3 length: 15; CDR3 protein: CASSLMGATNSEAFF; CDR3 DNA: TGTGCCAGCAGCTTAATGGGGGCGACGAATTCTGAAGCTTTCTTT
clone size: .; D gene: TRBD1; V gene: TRBV29-1; J gene: TRBJ2-2; CDR3 length: 15; CDR3 protein: CSVQTGVSFAGELFF; CDR3 DNA: TGCAGCGTCCAGACAGGGGTCAGTTTTGCCGGGGAGCTGTTTTTT
clone size: .; D gene: TRBD2; V gene: TRBV9; J gene: TRBJ2-3; CDR3 length: 15; CDR3 protein: CASSVDGGDTDTQYF; CDR3 DNA: TGTGCCAGCAGCGTAGACGGGGGGGACACAGATACGCAGTATTTT
clone size: .; D gene: TRBD2; V gene: TRBV27; J gene: TRBJ2-1; CDR3 length: 16; CDR3 protein: CASSLSRLAGNNEQFF; CDR3 DNA: TGTGCCAGCAGTTTATCCCGGCTAGCGGGAAACAATGAGCAGTTCTTC
clone size: .; D gene: .; V gene: TRBV5-5; J gene: TRBJ2-2; CDR3 length: 15; CDR3 protein: CASSLGKTNTGELFF; CDR3 DNA: TGTGCCAGCAGCCTAGGTAAAACGAACACCGGGGAGCTGTTTTTT
clone size: .; D gene: TRBD1; V gene: TRBV7-8; J gene: TRBJ1-2; CDR3 length: 16; CDR3 protein: CASSQTPQGVSGGYTF; CDR3 DNA: TGTGCCAGCAGCCAAACCCCTCAGGGGGTTAGTGGTGGCTACACCTTC
clone size: once; D gene: TRBD2; V gene: TRBV24-1; J gene: TRBJ2-3; CDR3 length: 16; CDR3 protein: CATSDYLADDTDTQYF; CDR3 DNA: TGTGCCACCAGTGATTATCTAGCGGATGACACAGATACGCAGTATTTT
clone size: .; D gene: .; V gene: TRBV7-2; J gene: TRBJ1-5; CDR3 length: 12; CDR3 protein: CASSPGGRPQHF; CDR3 DNA: TGTGCCAGCAGCCCGGGAGGCCGGCCCCAGCATTTT
clone size: .; D gene: .; V gene: TRBV10-2; J gene: TRBJ2-7; CDR3 length: 15; CDR3 protein: CASSESPDRRSEQYF; CDR3 DNA: TGCGCCAGCAGTGAGTCCCCGGACAGAAGGAGCGAGCAGTACTTC
clone size: .; D gene: .; V gene: TRBV10-3; J gene: TRBJ2-2; CDR3 length: 16; CDR3 protein: CAISESTIDLGGELFF; CDR3 DNA: TGTGCCATCAGTGAGTCGACAATAGATCTGGGCGGGGAGCTGTTTTTT
clone size: .; D gene: .; V gene: TRBV28; J gene: TRBJ2-7; CDR3 length: 13; CDR3 protein: CASSLWTSYEQYF; CDR3 DNA: TGTGCCAGCAGTTTATGGACATCCTACGAGCAGTACTTC
clone size: .; D gene: .; V gene: TRBV6-1; J gene: TRBJ2-5; CDR3 length: 13; CDR3 protein: CASSEFPEETQYF; CDR3 DNA: TGTGCCAGCAGTGAATTCCCGGAAGAGACCCAGTACTTC
clone size: .; D gene: TRBD1; V gene: TRBV19; J gene: TRBJ1-3; CDR3 length: 14; CDR3 protein: CASSPGTEGNTIYF; CDR3 DNA: TGTGCCAGTAGTCCCGGGACAGAAGGAAACACCATATATTTT
clone size: .; D gene: .; V gene: TRBV7-9; J gene: TRBJ2-4; CDR3 length: 16; CDR3 protein: CASSPMTGEDKNIQYF; CDR3 DNA: TGTGCCAGCAGCCCAATGACAGGAGAGGACAAAAACATTCAGTACTTC
clone size: .; D gene: .; V gene: TRBV15; J gene: TRBJ2-7; CDR3 length: 14; CDR3 protein: CATSTGQGSHEQYF; CDR3 DNA: TGTGCCACCAGCACCGGTCAGGGGTCCCACGAGCAGTACTTC
clone size: .; D gene: .; V gene: TRBV2; J gene: TRBJ2-4; CDR3 length: 14; CDR3 protein: CASSLELAKNIQYF; CDR3 DNA: TGTGCCAGCAGTCTTGAACTAGCCAAAAACATTCAGTACTTC
clone size: .; D gene: .; V gene: TRBV14; J gene: TRBJ1-1; CDR3 length: 13; CDR3 protein: CASSQARGTEAFF; CDR3 DNA: TGTGCCAGCAGCCAAGCACGGGGCACTGAAGCTTTCTTT
clone size: .; D gene: .; V gene: TRBV2; J gene: TRBJ1-5; CDR3 length: 13; CDR3 protein: CASKERMAQPQHF; CDR3 DNA: TGTGCCAGCAAAGAGAGGATGGCTCAGCCCCAGCATTTT
clone size: .; D gene: .; V gene: TRBV5-6; J gene: TRBJ2-3; CDR3 length: 12; CDR3 protein: CASSLVSSTQYF; CDR3 DNA: TGTGCCAGCAGCTTGGTGTCTTCTACGCAGTATTTT
clone size: .; D gene: .; V gene: TRBV27; J gene: TRBJ1-2; CDR3 length: 13; CDR3 protein: CASRTWRDSGYTF; CDR3 DNA: TGTGCCAGCAGAACCTGGAGGGACTCTGGCTACACCTTC
clone size: .; D gene: TRBD2; V gene: TRBV29-1; J gene: TRBJ2-1; CDR3 length: 15; CDR3 protein: CSVVGFAGGYNEQFF; CDR3 DNA: TGCAGCGTTGTAGGATTCGCGGGAGGCTACAATGAGCAGTTCTTC
clone size: .; D gene: TRBD2; V gene: TRBV11-2; J gene: TRBJ2-2; CDR3 length: 13; CDR3 protein: CASSSGGSGELFF; CDR3 DNA: TGTGCCAGCAGCTCGGGGGGGTCCGGGGAGCTGTTTTTT
clone size: .; D gene: TRBD2; V gene: TRBV6-5; J gene: TRBJ2-1; CDR3 length: 15; CDR3 protein: CASSYGAGADNEQFF; CDR3 DNA: TGTGCCAGCAGTTACGGAGCGGGAGCAGACAATGAGCAGTTCTTC
clone size: .; D gene: TRBD1; V gene: TRBV10-3; J gene: TRBJ2-7; CDR3 length: 14; CDR3 protein: CAISSRTGYDEQYF; CDR3 DNA: TGTGCCATCAGTTCGAGGACAGGCTACGACGAGCAGTACTTC
clone size: once; D gene: .; V gene: TRBV19; J gene: TRBJ2-1; CDR3 length: 15; CDR3 protein: CASSNFRDTLNEQFF; CDR3 DNA: TGTGCCAGTAGCAACTTCCGGGACACCCTCAATGAGCAGTTCTTC